This T cell receptor (beta chain) comes out of a study of Ad26.COV2.S vaccination and SARS-CoV-2 variants. Study information: Ad26.COV2.S given intramuscularly, once or twice 56 days apart. Broader study findings: Overall T cell responses may have been underestimated by the analyses of TCR breadth and depth.

This CDR3 has 12 residues. The germline V gene encodes CDR1 MDHEN and CDR2 SYDVKM. With respect to this clone: Its antigen is as yet unknown.

Profiling relied on immunoSEQ multiplex PCR, and the TCRdb table lists in-frame clones only, not all of them. The repertoire consists of some 480,000 clones, with 87% occurring once and the leading ten covering roughly 13%. Treatment noted: around 19 received Ad26.COV2.S at low or high dose, single or two shots; 5 received placebo; per-sample allocation not given. On day 63 after the first injection, vaccine and placebo recipients gave samples. This receptor was obtained from a person aged 18-60 years who received the Ad26.COV2.S COVID-19 vaccine or a placebo. The chain recombines TRBV28 with TRBJ1-5, with no clear D. Sample: peripheral blood, taken in a trial of Ad26.COV2.S vaccine versus placebo. CDR3 amino acids: CAGGYGNQPQHF. The CDR3 nucleotides are TGTGCAGGCGGGTACGGCAATCAGCCCCAGCATTTT.